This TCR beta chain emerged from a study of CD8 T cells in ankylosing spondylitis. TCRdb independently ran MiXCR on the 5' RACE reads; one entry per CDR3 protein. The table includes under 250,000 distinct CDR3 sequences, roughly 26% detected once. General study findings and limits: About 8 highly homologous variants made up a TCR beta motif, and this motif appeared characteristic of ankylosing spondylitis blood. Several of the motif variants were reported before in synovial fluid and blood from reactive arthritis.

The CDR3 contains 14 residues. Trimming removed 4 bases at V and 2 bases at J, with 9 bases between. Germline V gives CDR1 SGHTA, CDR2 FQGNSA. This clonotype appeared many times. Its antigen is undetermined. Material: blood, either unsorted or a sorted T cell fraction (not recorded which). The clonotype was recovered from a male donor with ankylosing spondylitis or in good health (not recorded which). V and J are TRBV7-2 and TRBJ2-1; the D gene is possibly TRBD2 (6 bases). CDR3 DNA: TGTGCCAGCAGCTACCGGACTACCTACAATGAGCAGTTCTTC. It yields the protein CASSYRTTYNEQFF.